The rows below give T cell receptor beta chains drawn from one sample of a study of blood T cell repertoires in COVID-19. Sequencing was performed with immunoSEQ multiplex PCR; in TCRdb, only in-frame clones are kept and a portion is missing. The profile shows roughly 100,000 clones, about four fifths of them singletons. Sample: peripheral blood. The receptors originated from a man in his 70s with active or convalescent COVID-19. The CDR3 runs from the conserved cysteine through the conserved F or W. Each record gives: J gene, D gene, clone size, V gene, CDR3 protein, CDR3 DNA. The D gene is left open where the match is weak. Only part of the rows carry a size: once, few, many, or a class if the clone is expanded.

TRBJ2-7 - - TRBV21-1 CASKRNGGGVHEQYF TGTGCCAGCAAAAGGAACGGCGGGGGGGTCCACGAGCAGTACTTC
TRBJ2-5 TRBD1 - TRBV2 CASSYWTGGETQYF TGTGCCAGCAGTTATTGGACAGGGGGGGAGACCCAGTACTTC
TRBJ2-5 - - TRBV28 CASLSSPTETQYF TGTGCCAGCCTGAGTAGCCCGACGGAGACCCAGTACTTC
TRBJ2-7 TRBD1 - TRBV6-6 CASTRGVGTGPYEQYF TGTGCCAGCACCCGGGGAGTTGGGACAGGGCCCTACGAGCAGTACTTC
TRBJ2-3 - - TRBV18 CASSPTQGTDTQYF TGTGCCAGCTCACCCACCCAGGGGACAGATACGCAGTATTTT
TRBJ2-7 TRBD1 - TRBV5-8 CASSLTGVREQYF TGTGCCAGCAGCTTGACAGGGGTTCGCGAGCAGTACTTC
TRBJ2-5 - - TRBV21-1 CASSIGTSGDFQETQYF TGTGCCAGCAGCATAGGGACTAGCGGAGATTTCCAAGAGACCCAGTACTTC
TRBJ1-6 TRBD1 - TRBV6-6 CASSSGGHNSPLHF TGTGCCAGCAGTTCAGGGGGCCATAATTCACCCCTCCACTTT
TRBJ1-3 - - TRBV9 CASSQGKTGNTIYF TGTGCCAGCTCCCAGGGAAAAACTGGAAACACCATATATTTT
TRBJ1-1 - - TRBV6-1 CASTNGEGARAFF TGTGCCAGCACTAACGGCGAGGGAGCCCGAGCTTTCTTT
TRBJ2-3 TRBD1 once TRBV12-5 CASGFGDRGADTQYF TGTGCTAGTGGTTTTGGGGACAGGGGCGCAGATACGCAGTATTTT
TRBJ1-1 TRBD1 - TRBV5-1 CASSSIGTGNTEAFF TGCGCCAGCAGCTCTATCGGGACAGGTAACACTGAAGCTTTCTTT
TRBJ1-2 TRBD1 - TRBV19 CASSTRTGEAYGYTF TGTGCCAGTAGTACCCGGACAGGGGAGGCCTATGGCTACACCTTC
TRBJ1-6 - - TRBV5-1 CASRQALNSPLHF TGCGCCAGCAGGCAAGCCCTTAATTCACCCCTCCACTTT
TRBJ1-1 TRBD1 - TRBV28 CASSSPGGMNTEAFF TGTGCCAGCAGTTCCCCAGGGGGAATGAACACTGAAGCTTTCTTT
TRBJ1-1 TRBD1 - TRBV7-2 CASSGDRVAFF TGTGCCAGCAGCGGAGACAGGGTTGCTTTCTTT
TRBJ2-3 - - TRBV6-6 CASSARQLATDTQYF TGTGCCAGCAGTGCAAGACAGCTGGCCACAGATACGCAGTATTTT
TRBJ1-1 - - TRBV5-1 CASRSFQSMNTEAFF TGCGCCAGCAGATCGTTCCAATCTATGAACACTGAAGCTTTCTTT
TRBJ1-5 - - TRBV24-1 CATSDTDSSQPQHF TGTGCCACCAGTGACACGGACAGCTCTCAGCCCCAGCATTTT
TRBJ2-3 - - TRBV28 CASSLWEPRQARTDTQYF TGTGCCAGCAGTTTATGGGAACCAAGACAGGCGCGCACAGATACGCAGTATTTT
TRBJ2-1 TRBD1 - TRBV9 CASSIDRGEQFF TGTGCCAGCAGCATTGACAGGGGTGAGCAGTTCTTC
TRBJ2-7 TRBD2 few TRBV3-1/TRBV3-2 CASRSSGGYEQYF TGTGCCAGCCGTTCCAGCGGGGGCTACGAGCAGTACTTC
TRBJ2-1 TRBD2 - TRBV28 CASSSPSGGGYNEQFF TGTGCCAGCAGTTCTCCTAGCGGGGGGGGCTACAATGAGCAGTTCTTC
TRBJ2-3 TRBD2 - TRBV7-8 CASSSLAGSTDTQYF TGTGCCAGCAGCTCCTTAGCGGGGAGCACAGATACGCAGTATTTT